This entry is about one TCR beta chain. What it recognizes is unknown. Method: immunoSEQ multiplex PCR; TCRdb's copy keeps in-frame clones and lacks some. Of more than 25,000 clones in the sample, over 70% were seen once. The germline V gene encodes CDR1 MNHEY and CDR2 SMNVEV (reference sequence). V was clipped by 6 bases and J by 0 bases, with 9 bases between them. The CDR3 runs to 14 residues. This sample is part of a study of STAT5B mutations in CD4+ large granular lymphocyte leukemia. Whole-study results and caveats: Without putative leukemic clones, patient CD4-sorted repertoires remained more clonal than healthy CD4+ repertoires. 8/27 top patient clones versus 2/35 control clones were TRBV06-family.

This TCR was sampled from a human donor in good health. The chain couples TRBV27 to TRBJ1-5, with D maybe TRBD1 (5 bases). Source material: CD4+ T cells from blood buffy coats. The CDR3 is CASSSGGSNQPQHF. CDR3 DNA sequence: TGTGCCAGCAGCTCCGGGGGTAGCAATCAGCCCCAGCATTTT.